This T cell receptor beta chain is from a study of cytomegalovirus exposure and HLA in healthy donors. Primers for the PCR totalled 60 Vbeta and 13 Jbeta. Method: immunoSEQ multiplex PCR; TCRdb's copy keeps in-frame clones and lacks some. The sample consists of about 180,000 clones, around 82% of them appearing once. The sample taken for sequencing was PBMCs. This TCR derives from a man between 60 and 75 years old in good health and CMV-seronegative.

CDR3 region: CASSFLLTGHEKLFF. CDR3 in DNA: TGTGCCAGCAGCTTCCTCCTAACGGGACACGAAAAACTGTTTTTT. This chain links TRBV5-6 with TRBJ1-4; a possible D gene is TRBD1 (6 bases). The germline CDR1 and CDR2 sequences are SGHDT and YYEEEE. This CDR3 spans 15 amino acids. The ends were cut back, 2 bases at V and 8 bases at J, with 16 bases in the middle.